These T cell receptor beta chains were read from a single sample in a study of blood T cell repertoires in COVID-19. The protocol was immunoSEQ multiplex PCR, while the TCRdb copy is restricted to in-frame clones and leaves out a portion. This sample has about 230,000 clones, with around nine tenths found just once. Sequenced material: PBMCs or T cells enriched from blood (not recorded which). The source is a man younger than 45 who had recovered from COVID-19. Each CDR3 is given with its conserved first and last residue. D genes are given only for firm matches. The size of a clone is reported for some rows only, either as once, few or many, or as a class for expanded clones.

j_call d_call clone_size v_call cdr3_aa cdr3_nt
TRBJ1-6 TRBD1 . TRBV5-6 CASSLWDRDYNSPLHF TGTGCCAGCAGCCTATGGGACAGGGATTACAATTCACCCCTCCACTTT
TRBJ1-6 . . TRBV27 CASSLPGTSPLHF TGTGCCAGCAGTCTCCCTGGCACATCACCCCTCCACTTT
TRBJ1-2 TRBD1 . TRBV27 CASSFQGSQGDGYTF TGTGCCAGCAGTTTTCAAGGATCACAGGGGGATGGCTACACCTTC
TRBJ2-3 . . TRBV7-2 CASSLGPPDTQYF TGTGCCAGCAGCTTGGGCCCCCCTGATACGCAGTATTTT
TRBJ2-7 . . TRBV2 CASSEQGMEYEQYF TGTGCCAGCAGTGAACAGGGTATGGAATACGAGCAGTACTTC
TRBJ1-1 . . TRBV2 CASSALVGSLVNTEAFF TGTGCCAGCAGTGCCCTCGTAGGGAGCTTAGTGAACACTGAAGCTTTCTTT
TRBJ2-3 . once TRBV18 CASSPQGSDTQYF TGTGCCAGCTCCCCTCAGGGGTCAGATACGCAGTATTTT
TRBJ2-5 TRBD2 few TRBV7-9 CASSSRGGGSRETQYF TGTGCCAGCAGCTCCCGCGGGGGGGGTAGCCGAGAGACCCAGTACTTC
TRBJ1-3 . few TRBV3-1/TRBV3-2 CASSHLRDGNTIYF TGTGCCAGCAGCCACCTCAGGGATGGAAACACCATATATTTT
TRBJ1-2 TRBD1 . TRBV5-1 CASSSITGTGGKGYGYTF TGCGCCAGCAGCTCTATTACCGGGACAGGGGGCAAGGGATATGGCTACACCTTC
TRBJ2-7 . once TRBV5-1 CASSSAGAGVPREQYF TGCGCCAGCAGCTCGGCGGGGGCGGGAGTGCCTCGAGAGCAGTACTTC
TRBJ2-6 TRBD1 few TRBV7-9 CASSPGGTGAGANVLTF TGTGCCAGCAGCCCAGGTGGGACAGGGGCTGGGGCCAACGTCCTGACTTTC
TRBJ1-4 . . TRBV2 CASSERRVQLFF TGTGCCAGCAGTGAAAGGCGGGTACAACTGTTTTTT
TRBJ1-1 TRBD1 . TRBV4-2 CASVGTGQGSEAFF TGTGCCAGCGTTGGAACGGGACAGGGTTCTGAAGCTTTCTTT
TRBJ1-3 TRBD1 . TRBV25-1 CASSADRGESGNTIYF TGTGCCAGCAGCGCAGACAGGGGGGAGTCTGGAAACACCATATATTTT
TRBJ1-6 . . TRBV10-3 CAISESRGGNSPLHF TGTGCCATCAGTGAGTCCAGGGGTGGGAATTCACCCCTCCACTTT
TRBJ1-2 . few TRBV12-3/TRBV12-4 CASSLASGYTF TGTGCCAGCAGTTTAGCGAGCGGCTACACCTTC
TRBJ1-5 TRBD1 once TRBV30 CAWSAQQGDQPQHF TGTGCCTGGAGTGCACAACAGGGGGATCAGCCCCAGCATTTT
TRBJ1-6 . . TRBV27 CASRVLSSYNSPLHF TGTGCCAGCAGGGTACTGAGCTCCTATAATTCACCCCTCCACTTT
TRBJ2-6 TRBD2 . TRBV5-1 CASSLGGAGANVLTF TGCGCCAGCAGCCTCGGGGGGGCTGGGGCCAACGTCCTGACTTTC
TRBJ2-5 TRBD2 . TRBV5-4 CASSLKQRGGRETQYF TGTGCCAGCAGCTTGAAGCAGCGGGGGGGCCGAGAGACCCAGTACTTC
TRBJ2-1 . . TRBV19 CASSVGRGVNEQFF TGTGCCAGTAGTGTCGGGAGAGGGGTCAATGAGCAGTTCTTC